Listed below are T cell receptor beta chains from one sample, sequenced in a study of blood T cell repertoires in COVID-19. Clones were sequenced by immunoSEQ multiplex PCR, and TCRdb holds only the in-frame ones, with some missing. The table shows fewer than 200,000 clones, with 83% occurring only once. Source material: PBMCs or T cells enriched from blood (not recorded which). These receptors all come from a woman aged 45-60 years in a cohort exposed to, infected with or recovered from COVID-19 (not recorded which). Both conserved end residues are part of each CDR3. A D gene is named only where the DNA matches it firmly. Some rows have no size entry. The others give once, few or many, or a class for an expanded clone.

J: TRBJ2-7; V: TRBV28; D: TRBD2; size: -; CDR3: CASSPTSGRPYEQYF; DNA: TGTGCCAGCAGCCCCACTAGCGGGAGACCCTACGAGCAGTACTTC
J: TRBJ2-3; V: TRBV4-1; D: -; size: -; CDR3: CASSPRIGGRDLADTQYF; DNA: TGCGCCAGCAGCCCAAGGATCGGGGGACGGGACCTCGCAGATACGCAGTATTTT
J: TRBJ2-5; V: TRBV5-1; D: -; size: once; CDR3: CASSIQQGQQETQYF; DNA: TGCGCCAGCAGCATTCAACAGGGCCAACAAGAGACCCAGTACTTC
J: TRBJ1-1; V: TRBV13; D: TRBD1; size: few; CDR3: CASSQGGGRAPTVNTEAFF; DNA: TGTGCCAGCAGCCAGGGGGGTGGTCGGGCCCCAACGGTGAACACTGAAGCTTTCTTT
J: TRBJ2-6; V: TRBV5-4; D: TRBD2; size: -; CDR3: CASSLPSGRAGANVLTF; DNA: TGTGCCAGCAGCTTGCCTAGCGGGAGGGCTGGGGCCAACGTCCTGACTTTC
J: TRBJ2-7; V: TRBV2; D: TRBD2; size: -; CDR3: CASIPSGSSYEQYF; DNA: TGTGCCAGCATCCCTAGCGGGAGCTCCTACGAGCAGTACTTC
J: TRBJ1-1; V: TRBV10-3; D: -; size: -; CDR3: CAISIPGSEAFF; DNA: TGTGCCATCAGTATCCCGGGTTCTGAAGCTTTCTTT
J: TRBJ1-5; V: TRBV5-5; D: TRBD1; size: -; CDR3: CASSGSGSGQGALSNQPQHF; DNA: TGTGCCAGCAGCGGATCGGGATCCGGACAGGGGGCTCTAAGCAATCAGCCCCAGCATTTT
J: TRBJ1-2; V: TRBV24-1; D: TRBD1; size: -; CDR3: CATSDYRDSNYGYTF; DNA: TGTGCCACCAGTGATTACCGGGACAGCAACTATGGCTACACCTTC
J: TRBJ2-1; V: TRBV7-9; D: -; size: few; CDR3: CASSWSLAAPSYNEQFF; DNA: TGTGCCAGCAGCTGGAGTTTAGCGGCCCCTTCCTACAATGAGCAGTTCTTC
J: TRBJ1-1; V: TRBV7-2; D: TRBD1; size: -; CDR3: CASSLVGQANTEAFF; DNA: TGTGCCAGCAGCTTGGTAGGACAGGCGAACACTGAAGCTTTCTTT
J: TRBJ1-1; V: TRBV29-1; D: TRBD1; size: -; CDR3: CSAHRDRNTEAFF; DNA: TGCAGCGCCCATAGGGACAGAAACACTGAAGCTTTCTTT
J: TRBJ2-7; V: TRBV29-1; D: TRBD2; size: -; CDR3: CSVGTSGSHEQYF; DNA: TGCAGCGTTGGGACTAGCGGGTCTCACGAGCAGTACTTC
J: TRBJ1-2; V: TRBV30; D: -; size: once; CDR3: CAWDPGNYGYTF; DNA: TGTGCCTGGGACCCAGGGAACTATGGCTACACCTTC
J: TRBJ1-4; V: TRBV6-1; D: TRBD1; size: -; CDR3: CASSEIGDSNSNEKLFF; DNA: TGTGCCAGCAGTGAAATCGGGGACAGCAACTCGAATGAAAAACTGTTTTTT